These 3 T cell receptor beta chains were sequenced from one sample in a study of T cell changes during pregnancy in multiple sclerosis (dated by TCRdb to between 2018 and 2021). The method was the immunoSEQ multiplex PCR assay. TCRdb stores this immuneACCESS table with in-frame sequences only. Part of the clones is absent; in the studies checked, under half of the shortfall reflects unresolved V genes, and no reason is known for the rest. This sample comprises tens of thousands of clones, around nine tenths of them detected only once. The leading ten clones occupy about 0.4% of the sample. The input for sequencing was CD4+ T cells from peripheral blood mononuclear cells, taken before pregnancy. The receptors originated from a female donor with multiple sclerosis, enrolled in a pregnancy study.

This CDR3 reads CASRLLVTGNQPQHF. The CDR3 DNA reads TGTGCCAGTAGACTCCTGGTAACAGGGAATCAGCCCCAGCATTTT. The rearrangement uses TRBV19 and TRBJ1-5; tentative D call: TRBD1 (6 bases). The germline V gene encodes CDR1 LNHDA and CDR2 SQIVND (reference sequence). This CDR3 region has 15 residues. Trimming pared 6 bases from V and 4 bases from J, leaving 16 bases between.

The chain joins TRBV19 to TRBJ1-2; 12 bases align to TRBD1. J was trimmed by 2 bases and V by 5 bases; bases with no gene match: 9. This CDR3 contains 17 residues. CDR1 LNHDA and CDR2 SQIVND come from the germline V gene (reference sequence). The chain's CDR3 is CASSLFGTGGRNYGYTF. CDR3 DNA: TGTGCCAGTAGTCTTTTTGGGACAGGGGGCCGAAACTATGGCTACACCTTC.

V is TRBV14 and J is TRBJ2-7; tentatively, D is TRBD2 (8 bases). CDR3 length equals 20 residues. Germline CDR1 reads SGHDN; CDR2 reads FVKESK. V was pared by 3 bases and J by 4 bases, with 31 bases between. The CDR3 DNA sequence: TGTGCCAGCAGCCACGTCCAAACAGGGGCAGCGGGAGTTCGCAGGTACGAGCAGTACTTC. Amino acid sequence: CASSHVQTGAAGVRRYEQYF.